This T cell receptor (beta chain) stems from a study of cytomegalovirus exposure and HLA in healthy donors (dated by TCRdb to about 2017). For the study in its entirety: In an earlier analysis of some 610 of the donors, less than 350 Gb of sequence data and approximately 100 million unique TCR beta sequences from about 179 million T cells were reported. All discovery cohort repertoires had been generated on a single sequencing platform. The number of donors typed differed by locus, with roughly 620-640 for A, B, C, DRB1 and DQB1, around 500 for DQA1, over 600 for DPA1, and 450 to 480 for DPB1. Donor age, sex, ethnicity and CMV serostatus were compiled alongside the repertoire data. To study patterns of TCR occurrence, a later analysis re-analyzed previously published TCR beta repertoires from around 700 donors and added high-resolution HLA genotyping. HLA typing covered class I and class II loci at four-digit resolution. The later analysis used no new phenotypic data to find candidate immune exposures, relying instead on TCR beta sequences and their occurrence across donors. Among 350 to 400 genotyped donors of the cohort, an average of about 240,000 unique TCR beta nucleotide sequences were sequenced per donor, around 20% of them non-productive. A separate validation cohort of roughly 130 different subjects was used in addition to the roughly 700-subject first cohort. To decide whether each TCR beta V gene segment behaved as functional or pseudogenic, an earlier analysis of approximately 590 of the donors relied on high-throughput TCR beta sequencing. An early release that covered about 600 HLA-typed donors contained approximately 300 gigabases of sequencing data and tens of millions of unique TCR sequences. Of the roughly 400 genotyped donors, roughly 85% fell in the genetic ancestry cluster associated with self-reported Caucasian donors. The T cell repertoires of several hundred subjects were profiled by immunosequencing and related to cytomegalovirus serostatus. The study was designed to test whether signatures of past pathogen exposure could be identified by cataloging public T cell receptors. The study combined high-throughput TCR immunosequencing, statistical association of individual TCRs with disease status, and machine learning to predict cytomegalovirus infection status. Roughly 5 DR-DQ haplotypes were handled as single units for association and clustering because linkage in the cohort was strong. Genome-wide SNP genotypes for about three fifths of the roughly 670 donors were used in a later genetic analysis, which treated that subset as a discovery cohort.

The cohort was made up of 500 to 850 healthy bone marrow donors. At the time of sampling, every cohort member was nominally healthy, though immune exposures that went unrecorded were likely present. The donor tested CMV seronegative and was one of the 352 seronegative cohort members. A peripheral blood sample was provided by each donor, and peripheral blood mononuclear cells were used for TCR beta sequencing. The Qiagen DNeasy Blood Extraction Kit was used to extract genomic DNA from the blood cell samples. The study at large found these results: Some IMGT-functional V segments, including TRBV6-2 and TRBV6-3, could not be distinguished by the 87-base-pair reads and were therefore excluded. Only TCR beta chains were sequenced in this cohort, and the absence of alpha or paired-chain data limited detectable features. Three of the identified cytomegalovirus-associated TCR beta chains were confirmed in vitro to be specific for cytomegalovirus antigens. A later analysis found that most CMV-associated TCR beta chains appeared HLA-restricted, with HLA associations seemingly driven largely by CMV exposure. The classifier was reported to diagnose cytomegalovirus status with high specificity and sensitivity in both the original and validation cohorts. Correlated functional status among segregating V segments might be attributable to linkage disequilibrium, but an unknown experimental factor could not be ruled out. V-gene and J-gene trimming of TCR beta chains was associated with a missense DCLRE1C variant in a later genetic analysis, and the association was replicated in an independent cohort. A cluster of highly shared sequence variants was judged likely to be a technical artifact of the sequencing pipeline. The presence/absence analyses assumed that sequencing depth was roughly uniform across donors, and that assumption may not be true. For the cohort, immune exposure information was limited to CMV serostatus. Assigning TCR associations to individual alleles was difficult when HLA alleles, especially DR and DQ, strongly co-occurred. The earlier analysis of fewer than 750 of the donors excluded roughly 17 rarely observed V segments, including chromosome 9 orphons, because counts were too low. While some public TCRs were present in many individuals, most TCR sequences turned up only very rarely across donors. A later analysis reported that several top co-occurrence clusters appeared linked to parvovirus B19, influenza, CMV and Epstein-Barr virus. A further reported finding was that TCR beta sequences accurately predicted the HLA-A and HLA-B alleles for most subjects in the first cohort. In an earlier analysis of a few hundred of the donors, most TCR beta V segments were observed in productive rearrangements about 87% or about 30% of the time, broadly matching IMGT annotations. In the study, approximately 160 TCR beta chains were listed as associated with cytomegalovirus. A later genetic analysis reported fewer N-insertions in productive TCRs among donors in an Asian-associated ancestry cluster than the roughly 640-donor mean. It was suggested by the authors that the approach could potentially be generalized to other disease states and immunological phenotypes. Because some donors lacked HLA typing at each locus, the association tests relied only on the typed subset. A later analysis found that HLA-associated TCR beta chains were more clonally expanded and had lower generation probabilities than equally common non-associated chains. In a later analysis, the rate of TCR association differed among HLA loci, with DRB1 alleles having the most associated TCRs and HLA-C alleles having the fewest. In a later analysis, 15,000 to 20,000 TCR beta sequences were associated with specific HLA alleles at a false discovery rate of 0.05.

The library was generated by the immunoSEQ multiplex PCR assay. For the multiplex PCR, a mixture combining 60 forward primers for TCR Vbeta segments and 13 reverse primers for TCR Jbeta segments was used. A multiplex PCR assay on genomic DNA amplified the CDR3 region of rearranged TCR beta genes. The amplified TCR beta libraries were sequenced on the Illumina HiSeq System as 87-base-pair reads. As for the original processing: Across the roughly 640 repertoires, a later analysis counted 60 million to 90 million unique TCR beta chains, 9 million to 14 million of which were shared by at least two donors. Raw reads were error-corrected and collapsed into unique sequences by a nearest-neighbor algorithm in which closely related sequences were merged to remove PCR and sequencing errors. Alignment of CDR3 sequences to IMGT reference sequences was used to assign V, D and J gene segments. For a sequence to be retained, at least a six-nucleotide match to both a V gene segment and a J gene segment was required. A rearrangement counted as productive if the CDR3 had no stop codons and remained in frame with V and J, and every other rearrangement counted as non-productive. CDR3 was defined according to IMGT convention as the region running from the second conserved V-encoded cysteine to the conserved J-encoded phenylalanine. Sequences without an unambiguous match to a single V gene segment were excluded from the earlier analysis of about 600 of the donors. In an earlier analysis of almost 600 of the donors, a V segment was called functional when productive rearrangements were above 56.7%, and segregating when the standard deviation between donors exceeded 5%. A statistical classification framework was built for diagnosing cytomegalovirus status from the catalog of TCR beta chain sequences. In a later analysis, TCR nucleotide sequences were compared against IMGT/GENE-DB human TR gene sequences so that V and J genes could be assigned. In a later analysis, CDR3 sequences and most-parsimonious VDJ recombination scenarios were assigned using the TCRdist pipeline. In a later analysis, each TCR beta chain was defined by its CDR3 amino acid sequence together with its V-gene family, and reads without a unique V-gene family were excluded. In a later analysis, nearly 600 highly shared, low-generation-probability nucleotide sequences were removed to address suspected cross-contamination and a sequencing artifact. In a later analysis, a clonal expansion index was calculated for each public chain from normalized within-repertoire ranks of inferred template counts. In a later analysis, generation probabilities were computed using a VDJ recombination model fitted to out-of-frame rearrangements, and the results were checked against IGoR. Hypergeometric tests were used in a later analysis to score TCR-TCR, TCR-HLA and TCR-CMV co-occurrence, with a repertoire-size bias correction applied to the TCR pairs. False discovery rates were estimated in a later analysis by permuting HLA or CMV assignments 20 times. In a later analysis, co-occurring TCRs were grouped with DBSCAN, and TCRdist sequence similarity was added when clustering was performed within HLA-allele-positive subsets. Co-occurrence clustering excluded repertoires with fewer than 30,000 or more than 120,000 public chains, plus five with anomalous nucleotide sharing. Here the immuneACCESS table is served through TCRdb, limited to in-frame sequences with V and J called. Missing clones are a known gap in these copies; in checked studies unresolved V genes cover under half, and the rest lacks a known reason. D and trimming come from the DNA, and the V and J calls and clone size come from that table. For this sample the table gives 85,000 to 120,000 clones, of which 75% to 90% were detected only once. In total, the top ten clones hold 2% to 3% of the sample.

Regarding this clone: Its antigen is currently not known. It has no much larger one-base neighbor in the sample; base qualities were not kept.

At the junction V is shortened by 3 bases and J by 14 bases; bases outside the gene matches: 19. The CDR3, from cysteine to phenylalanine, totals 17 residues. Only the CDR3 portion is preserved as DNA: 51 bases, with reading frame beginning at the first base. Sequenced material: PBMCs. The receptor was isolated from a man in his forties or fifties in good health and CMV-seronegative. Here the chain combines TRBV23-1 and TRBJ1-6; the junction holds 7 bases that match TRBD1. TRBV23-1 qualifies as an ORF whose function is uncertain. CDR3 reads: CASSQHRTGAKIWALHF. The nucleotide sequence reads as follows: TGCGCCAGCAGTCAGCATAGGACAGGTGCTAAAATTTGGGCCCTCCACTTT.